Below are 20 T cell receptor beta chains sequenced from a single sample in a study of regulatory T cells in long-lasting Graves disease. Arm-PCR of CDR3 regions with iRepertoire HTBI primers generated TCR beta libraries. Via MiXCR, TCRdb re-called the multiplex PCR reads, giving one row per CDR3 protein. The sample records some 340,000 distinct CDR3 sequences, about 12% being singletons. Time point indicated: newly diagnosed GD, antithyroid drugs for less than 3 months. PBMC-extracted RNA yielded the TCR library. The same sample was also studied in work on T cells in Graves' hyperthyroidism and ophthalmopathy.

Specimen: peripheral blood mononuclear cells (PBMCs), collected at new diagnosis, from a patient treated with antithyroid drugs. These receptors all come from a woman under 30 with Graves disease.

This chain joins TRBV6-5 and TRBJ2-1; D unclear. The J call may not be correct, given that the DNA end is closer to TRBJ2-4. This CDR3 comprises 15 residues. Germline V gene lookup returns CDR1 MNHEY and CDR2 SVGAGI. The DNA of the CDR3 is TGTGCCAGCAGTTACCCAGTTTGGGCTGGGAACATTCAGTACTTC. This sequence encodes CASSYPVWAGNIQYF.

At least ten counts were recorded for this clonotype. The rearrangement uses TRBV20-1 and TRBJ2-5; tentative D call: TRBD2 (5 bases). Germline loops: CDR1 DFQATT, CDR2 SNEGSKA (reference sequence). The CDR3 covers 14 residues. Between the trimmed V and J ends, which lost 0 bases and 5 bases, there was a span of 13 bases. This CDR3 reads CSARDGLASETQYF. CDR3 nucleotides: TGCAGTGCTAGAGATGGGCTAGCCTCGGAGACCCAGTACTTC.

This clonotype was counted a few times. The V and J genes are TRBV29-1 and TRBJ1-1; D is possibly TRBD1 (6 bases). V lost 2 bases, J lost 4 bases, and 17 bases lay in between. In germline, CDR1 is SQVTM, CDR2 ANQGSEA. CDR3 length: 15 residues. CDR3: CSVEPDRRGFTEAFF. The CDR3 nucleotides are TGCAGCGTTGAACCCGACAGGAGGGGGTTCACTGAAGCTTTCTTT.

The chain couples TRBV9 to TRBJ2-1, with D possibly being TRBD2 (7 bases). From germline, CDR1 is SGDLS and CDR2 YYNGEE. Trimming removed 0 bases at V and 9 bases at J, with 22 bases between. The CDR3 extends over 17 amino acids. The CDR3 reads CASSVEARAGGGSEQFF. As DNA, the CDR3 is TGTGCCAGCAGCGTAGAGGCAAGAGCAGGCGGGGGCAGTGAGCAGTTCTTC.

This clonotype came up many times. This chain links TRBV7-9 with TRBJ2-1; D unresolved. The CDR3 sequence is 12 residues long. Germline assignment: CDR1 SEHNR and CDR2 FQNEAQ (reference sequence). Deletions cut 3 bases from V and 12 bases from J, with 12 bases between. The CDR3 sequence: CASSLMGLAQFF. CDR3 bases: TGTGCCAGCAGCTTGATGGGCCTCGCGCAGTTCTTC.

The sample holds a few counts of this clonotype. This chain connects TRBV4-3 to TRBJ1-1, with D hard to call. Germline CDR1 reads LGHNA; CDR2 reads YSLEER. There are 14 residues in the CDR3. Deletions cut 0 bases from V and 7 bases from J, with 12 bases between. Written as DNA, the CDR3 is TGCGCCAGCAGCCAAGATTCTCGGCCAGTTGAAGCTTTCTTT. Translating it yields CASSQDSRPVEAFF.

This clonotype was seen many times. The CDR3 loop is CASSESVQGETGELFF. CDR3 nucleotide sequence: TGTGCCAGCAGTGAAAGCGTGCAGGGCGAGACCGGGGAGCTGTTTTTT. The rearrangement links TRBV2 to TRBJ2-2; D is possibly TRBD1 (5 bases). In germline, CDR1 is SNHLY, CDR2 FYNNEI. The V and J ends lost 2 bases and 5 bases respectively, with 15 bases between them. This CDR3 spans 16 amino acids.

A few counts support this clonotype. This chain joins TRBV6-2 or TRBV6-3 and TRBJ2-1; D uncertain. The ends were cut back, 2 bases at V and 5 bases at J, with 19 bases in the middle. Germline CDR1 and CDR2: MNHEY and SVGEGT. This CDR3 has 17 residues. Written as DNA, the CDR3 is TGTGCCAGCAGTTACCCCGAATCTTATGAACACAACAATGAGCAGTTCTTC. Translation gives CASSYPESYEHNNEQFF.

The genes are TRBV5-4 and TRBJ2-3; D not resolved. Germline CDR1 SGHNT, CDR2 YYREEE (reference sequence). The CDR3 consists of 12 residues. Between the trimmed V and J ends, which lost 5 bases and 2 bases, there was a span of 6 bases. CDR3 nucleotide sequence: TGTGCCAGCAGGGCCTTCACAGATACGCAGTATTTT. Translating gives CASRAFTDTQYF.

This clonotype has a count of ten or more. The rearrangement links TRBV6-5 to TRBJ2-2, with 8 bases lining up with TRBD1. J lost 7 bases, V lost 0 bases, and 4 bases had no gene match. Germline V lookup: CDR1 MNHEY, CDR2 SVGAGI. The CDR3 consists of 15 residues. This CDR3 is CASSYSGQVVGELFF. CDR3 DNA: TGTGCCAGCAGTTACTCGGGACAGGTCGTCGGGGAGCTGTTTTTT.

There are many counts of this clonotype. This chain uses TRBV4-3 with TRBJ2-7; D is ambiguous. CDR3 size: 12 residues. V was shortened by 0 bases and J by 8 bases, with 8 bases between the two germline ends. Per germline, CDR1 LGHNA and CDR2 YSLEER. CDR3 coding DNA: TGCGCCAGCAGCCAAGATGCACGGAAGCAGTACTTC. Protein product: CASSQDARKQYF.

This clonotype was recorded many times. This sequence joins TRBV7-3 and TRBJ2-2; 7 positions agree with TRBD2. The ends lost 5 bases at V and 5 bases at J; junction bases unmatched: 8. The germline CDR1 and CDR2 sequences are SGHTA and FQGTGA. The CDR3 has 15 residues. The CDR3 coding sequence is TGTGCCAGCAGCCTCGAGCGGGATTATACCGGGGAGCTGTTTTTT. This sequence encodes CASSLERDYTGELFF.

This rearrangement joins TRBV6-1 to TRBJ2-1, with 15 bases aligning to TRBD2. The CDR3 loop spans 19 amino acids. Germline V gene data show CDR1 as MNHNS and CDR2 as SASEGT. V was clipped by 3 bases and J by 1 base; unmatched bases: 7. CDR3 sequence reads: CASSDRGTSGGPSYNEQFF. Here the CDR3 DNA reads TGTGCCAGCAGTGACAGAGGGACTAGCGGGGGGCCTTCCTACAATGAGCAGTTCTTC.

This clonotype was seen at least ten times. The rearrangement uses TRBV29-1 and TRBJ1-1; 8 bases match TRBD1. Unmatched junction bases numbered 7, after V lost 0 bases and J lost 7 bases. CDR3 size: 14 residues. Germline V gene sequence: CDR1 SQVTM, CDR2 ANQGSEA. The CDR3 sequence is CSVEDRTGRLEAFF. The DNA for the CDR3 is TGCAGCGTTGAAGACCGGACAGGGCGGCTTGAAGCTTTCTTT. Filled out from reference TRBV29-1 and TRBJ1-1, the complete variable domain reads SAVISQKPSRDICQRGTSLTIQCQVDSQVTMMFWYRQQPGQSLTLIATANQGSEATYESGFVIDKFPISRPNLTFSTLTVSNMSPEDSSIYLCSVEDRTGRLEAFFGQGTRLTVV.

The CDR3 reads CASSLAAWDTQYF. For the CDR3, the DNA is TGTGCCAGCAGTTTAGCCGCCTGGGATACGCAGTATTTT. The chain combines TRBV28 with TRBJ2-3; D not certain. Between the trimmed V and J ends, which lost 2 bases and 6 bases, there was a span of 9 bases. The germline V gene encodes CDR1 MDHEN and CDR2 SYDVKM. This CDR3 has 13 amino acids.

This clonotype was seen many times. The chain employs TRBV28 and TRBJ2-1; possible D gene TRBD2, 6 bases. V shed 2 bases and J shed 2 bases, with 10 bases lying between them. This CDR3 region has 15 residues. Germline loops: CDR1 MDHEN, CDR2 SYDVKM. CDR3 nucleotides: TGTGCCAGCAGTTTAGGGGGGTACCCCTACAATGAGCAGTTCTTC. Amino acid sequence: CASSLGGYPYNEQFF.

This sequence joins TRBV4-1 and TRBJ1-1, with a weak D call TRBD1 (5 bases). Germline V gene sequence: CDR1 MGHRA, CDR2 YSYEKL. Trimming removed 0 bases at V and 5 bases at J, with 16 bases between. This CDR3 region has 16 residues. Here the CDR3 reads CASSQDGWGGMTEAFF. The CDR3 DNA reads TGCGCCAGCAGCCAAGATGGATGGGGGGGGATGACTGAAGCTTTCTTT.

This clonotype occurred many times. V gene TRBV3-1 combines with J gene TRBJ2-1; D is uncertain. The CDR3 covers 12 residues. The germline gives CDR1 LGHDT, CDR2 YNNKEL (reference sequence). Trimming removed 5 bases from V and 9 bases from J, with 11 bases in between. The CDR3 coding sequence is TGTGCCAGCAGCTCCCGGGCCATTGAGCAGTTCTTC. Its protein is CASSSRAIEQFF.

There are many counts of this clonotype. This chain uses TRBV4-3 with TRBJ2-1; 8 positions agree with TRBD1. This CDR3 has 16 amino acids. V lost 4 bases and J lost 5; bases outside the gene matches: 10. Germline V CDR1 and CDR2: LGHNA, YSLEER. The CDR3 protein is CASSPFPGTGDNEQFF. Here the CDR3 DNA reads TGCGCCAGCAGCCCGTTTCCCGGGACAGGAGACAATGAGCAGTTCTTC.

This clonotype was observed at least ten times. V and J are TRBV5-1 and TRBJ1-1; TRBD1 is a possible D gene (6 bases). Trimming took 7 bases from V and 8 from J, leaving 18 bases between them. Looked up from germline, CDR1 is SGHRS and CDR2 is YFSETQ. The CDR3 consists of 13 residues. CDR3 sequence reads: CASARGGSTEAFF. The CDR3 region has the DNA TGCGCCAGCGCCAGAGGGGGTTCGACCGAAGCTTTCTTT.